This T cell receptor (beta chain) was observed in a study of blood T cell repertoires in COVID-19 (TCRdb year 2020). Turning to the overall study: The collaborator samples originated in the United States, Italy and Spain and spanned the acute and convalescent phases of COVID-19. The prospective study material was composed of cDNA or gDNA derived from T cells, B-cell-depleted T cells, or PBMCs. Subjects who had been exposed to COVID-19, were actively infected with it, or had recovered from it provided the deeply sampled blood TCRbeta repertoires that made up the dataset. The repertoires were made available in a free public database intended to serve as a resource for research on the immune response to SARS-CoV-2. The samples were drawn from the first 160 participants of the ongoing ImmuneRACE study and from over 950 subjects provided by 6 global collaborators. Nearly every sample came with metadata listing a de-identified subject ID, COVID-19 status, age in years and sex. HLA class I and class II types, where available, came from metadata supplied by the sample provider rather than from assay-based typing. Results and caveats for the whole study, not just this receptor: How much clinical and demographic metadata was included differed by source and by participant, and the metadata was provided uncurated.

Enrolling through a virtual design, the prospective study's participants ranged in age from roughly 18 to 90 years and lived across about two dozen United States geographic areas. To assign participants to cohorts, the prospective study relied on clinical history that participants themselves reported in a screening survey and a study questionnaire. Each participant in the prospective study had whole blood, serum and a nasopharyngeal or oropharyngeal swab collected by mobile phlebotomists. Prospective study participants could optionally give additional blood draws and questionnaires over an approximately 2-month period. Before DNA extraction, blood samples from the prospective study were shipped at room temperature or frozen. A remark on this clone: This clone's antigen is unknown. Base qualities were left out, and no much larger clone turns up one base away.

TCRbeta CDR3 regions were amplified from genomic DNA by means of the immunoSEQ Assay, a bias-controlled multiplex PCR. In the original analysis: Nucleated cell counts per sample were estimated from amplification of reference gene primers within the assay. Sequence reads were collapsed and filtered to measure the absolute abundance of every unique TCRbeta CDR3 rearrangement. For each sample, productive Simpson clonality was calculated by taking the square root of Simpson's diversity index across productive rearrangements. TCRdb re-hosts the immuneACCESS table, in-frame sequences only. Its copies lack some clones; in the studies checked, an unresolved V gene accounts for under half of them, and the cause for the rest is not known. V and J calls plus clone size are reproduced from that table; the DNA served to infer D and trimming. In all, the sample holds under 500,000 clones, and roughly 85% of those were seen once. Roughly 1.8% of the sample comes from the top ten.

V is clipped by 3 bases and J by 4 bases, and the sequence between their germline boundaries is 15 bases long. Based on the germline V gene (reference sequence), the CDR1 and CDR2 sequences are SEHNR and FQNEAQ. The CDR3, cysteine through phenylalanine, is 15 amino acids long. The only DNA kept is the CDR3, 45 bases in frame from the first base. The sample taken for sequencing was PBMCs or T cells enriched from blood (not recorded which). The chain employs TRBV7-9 and TRBJ1-2; TRBD1 might be the D gene, on 6 matching bases. The TCR sequence derives from a woman younger than 35 with acute COVID-19. The CDR3 reads as follows: CASSFDWQGSYGYTF. The nucleotides read TGTGCCAGCAGCTTTGACTGGCAGGGGTCCTATGGCTACACCTTC.